The clone carrying this T cell receptor (beta chain) was seen a handful of times. Per germline, CDR1 LGHNA and CDR2 YSLEER. V was clipped by 4 bases and J by 3 bases, with 19 bases between them. The length of the CDR3 is 17 residues. This specimen belongs to a study of T-cell reconstitution after alpha-beta-depleted transplantation in children. The library targeted TCRbeta and was prepared with unique molecular identifiers. TCRdb re-analysed the PCR reads in MiXCR, keeping a single row per CDR3 protein. The repertoire consists of 540,000 or so distinct CDR3 sequences, with 23% occurring once and the leading ten covering approximately 14%.

Sequenced here: PBMCs, mostly from graft donor cells, sampled 360 days after TCRalphabeta/CD19-depleted stem cell transplant. J is TRBJ1-5 and V is TRBV4-3; D gene uncertain. This clonotype was sampled from a boy under two years old who had a stem cell transplant for acute myeloid leukemia, so the T cells may come from the graft donor. The CDR3 reads CASSPVPSGSSNQPQHF. CDR3 nucleotide sequence: TGCGCCAGCAGCCCAGTACCATCCGGGTCCTCCAATCAGCCCCAGCATTTT.